This T cell receptor beta chain emerged from a study of blood T cells in healthy people across ages. It was with a sample-barcoded 5' primer and a J-beta primer mix that a second PCR of roughly 7 to 12 cycles was run. TCRdb passed the 5' RACE reads through MiXCR, listing each CDR3 protein once. This sample yields approximately 1.5 million distinct CDR3 sequences, of which around 36% are seen a single time; about 11% belongs to the top ten. The V gene lost 5 bases and the J gene lost 4 bases, with 10 bases spanning the gap. The CDR3 runs 13 residues. CDR1 MDHEN and CDR2 SYDVKM come from the germline V gene. This clonotype occurred many times. Donors ranged from roughly 6 to 90 years old and were healthy Caucasians in Russia. Samples each had at least 5 micrograms of total RNA extracted.

This sequence was found in a woman in her twenties or thirties in good health. The gene calls are TRBV28 and TRBJ2-3, with D hard to call. Sequencing was done on a sample of blood. The CDR3 loop reads CASSMRGPDTQYF. CDR3 DNA: TGTGCCAGCAGTATGAGAGGCCCAGATACGCAGTATTTT.